This T cell receptor beta chain was documented in a study of monozygotic twins with inflammatory bowel disease. General study results and limits: Neither one strong signal nor one clonotype associated with IBD was supported. Possibly because of limited power, concordant and discordant twins showed no difference in repertoire similarity. Among patients, repertoires may have gained variability from differing immunosuppressive treatments.

CDR3 length: 17 residues. TCRdb reprocessed the 5' RACE reads; each CDR3 protein has one entry and no DNA is given. Its table records over 150,000 distinct CDR3 sequences. As to this clonotype: Its antigen is not known.

The chain recombines TRBV12-3 or TRBV12-4 with TRBJ2-1; TCRdb's D gene call, TRBD1, goes unchecked for lack of DNA. The sequence derives from a human donor with ulcerative colitis or Crohn's disease, or a healthy co-twin of an affected twin (not recorded which). What was sequenced was blood. The CDR3 protein is CASRRTGGLRGNNEQFF.